The sequence of this TCR beta chain was determined in a study of patients and donors after allogeneic stem cell transplantation (dated by TCRdb to 2020 to 2021). V is cut by 10 bases and J by 2 bases, and the space between the germline ends is 14 bases. CDR3 length: 13 amino acids, cysteine to phenylalanine. Only the CDR3 part of the read is kept: 39 bases, read in frame from the first base. Libraries were constructed by RT-PCR. The run used a NextSeq 550. TCRdb itself trimmed the public reads at Q25 with fastp, ran MiXCR and retained productive beta chains. CDR3 protein duplicates are merged, each entry listing the most common genes and DNA. For this sample there are hundreds of thousands of distinct CDR3 sequences; roughly 17% appear just once. The ten largest account for less than 8.5% of the sample. This clonotype was counted a few times. Its binding antigen is unknown. Nothing much larger sits one base from this clone, and base qualities are not available.

Sequenced: blood, either unsorted or a sorted T cell fraction (not recorded which). The rearranged chain carries TRBV12-3 or TRBV12-4 and TRBJ1-1; TRBD1 might be the D gene, on 6 matching bases. The sequence was obtained from a human donor who was either an allogeneic HSCT recipient or a stem cell or donor lymphocyte infusion donor (not recorded which). It is not recorded whose cells these are; they may come from a transplant donor. The CDR3 protein: CAISYRVNTEAFF. The DNA reads as follows: TGTGCCATCAGCTACAGGGTTAACACTGAAGCTTTCTTT.